Below, one TCR beta chain is given with its context. Sequencing was performed with immunoSEQ multiplex PCR; in TCRdb, only in-frame clones are kept and a portion is missing. Here the sample spans about 190,000 clones, about nine tenths being singletons. This specimen comes from a study of blood T cell repertoires in COVID-19. V gave up 0 bases and J gave up 8 bases; unmatched junction bases: 6. The CDR3 is 16 residues long. CDR1 and CDR2 from the germline V gene are SGHDN and FVKESK. This chain joins TRBV14 and TRBJ1-6, with 8 bases fitting TRBD1. This sequence originates from a man aged 35 to 55 with acute or convalescent COVID-19. The sequencing sample was made of peripheral blood. The chain's CDR3 is CASSQDAWTGYSPLHF. The DNA of the CDR3 is TGTGCCAGCAGCCAAGACGCCTGGACAGGGTATTCACCCCTCCACTTT.